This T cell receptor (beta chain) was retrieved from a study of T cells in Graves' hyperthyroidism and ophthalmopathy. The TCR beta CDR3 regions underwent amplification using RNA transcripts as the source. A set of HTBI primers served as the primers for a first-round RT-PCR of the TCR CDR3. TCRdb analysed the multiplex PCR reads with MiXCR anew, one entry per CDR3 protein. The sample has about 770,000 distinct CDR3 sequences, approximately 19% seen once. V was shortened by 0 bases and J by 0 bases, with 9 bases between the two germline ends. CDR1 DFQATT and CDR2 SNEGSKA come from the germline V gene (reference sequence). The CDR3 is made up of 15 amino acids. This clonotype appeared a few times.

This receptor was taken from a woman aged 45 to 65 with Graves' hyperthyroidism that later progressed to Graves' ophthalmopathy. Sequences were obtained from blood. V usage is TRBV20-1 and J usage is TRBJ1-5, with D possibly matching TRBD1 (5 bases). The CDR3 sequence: CSARDGGYSNQPQHF. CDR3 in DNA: TGCAGTGCTAGAGATGGGGGTTATAGCAATCAGCCCCAGCATTTT.